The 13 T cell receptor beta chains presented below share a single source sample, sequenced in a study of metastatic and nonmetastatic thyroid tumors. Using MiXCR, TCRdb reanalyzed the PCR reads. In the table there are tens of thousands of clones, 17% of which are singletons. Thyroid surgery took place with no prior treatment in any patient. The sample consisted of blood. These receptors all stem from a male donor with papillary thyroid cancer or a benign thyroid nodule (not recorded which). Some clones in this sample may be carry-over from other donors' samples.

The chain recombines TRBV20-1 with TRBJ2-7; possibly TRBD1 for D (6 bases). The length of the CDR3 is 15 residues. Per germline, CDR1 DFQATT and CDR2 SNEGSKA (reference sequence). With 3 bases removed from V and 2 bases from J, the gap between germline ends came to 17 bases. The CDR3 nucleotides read TGCAGTGCTAGGGGGGCCCGGGGCACTGCCTACGAGCAGTACTTC. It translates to CSARGARGTAYEQYF.

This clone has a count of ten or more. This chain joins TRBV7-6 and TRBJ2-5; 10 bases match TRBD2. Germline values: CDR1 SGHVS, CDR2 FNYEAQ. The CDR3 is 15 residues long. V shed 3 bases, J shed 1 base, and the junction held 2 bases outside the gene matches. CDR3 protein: CASSFSGRFQETQYF. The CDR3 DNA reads TGTGCCAGCAGCTTTAGCGGGAGGTTCCAAGAGACCCAGTACTTC.

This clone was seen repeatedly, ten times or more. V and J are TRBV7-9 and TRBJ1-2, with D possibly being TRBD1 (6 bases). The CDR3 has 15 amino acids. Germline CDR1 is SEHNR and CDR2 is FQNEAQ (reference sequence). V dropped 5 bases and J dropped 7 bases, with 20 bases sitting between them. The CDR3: CASSAYREGLGGYTF. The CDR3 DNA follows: TGTGCCAGCAGCGCCTACAGGGAGGGTTTAGGTGGCTACACCTTC.

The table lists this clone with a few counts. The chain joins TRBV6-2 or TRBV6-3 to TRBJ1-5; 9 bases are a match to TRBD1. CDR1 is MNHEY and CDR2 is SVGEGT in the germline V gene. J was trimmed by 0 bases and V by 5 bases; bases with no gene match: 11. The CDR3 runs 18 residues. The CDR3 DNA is TGTGCCAGCAGTCCGGGACAGGGAAGGCCCCATAGCAATCAGCCCCAGCATTTT. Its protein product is CASSPGQGRPHSNQPQHF.

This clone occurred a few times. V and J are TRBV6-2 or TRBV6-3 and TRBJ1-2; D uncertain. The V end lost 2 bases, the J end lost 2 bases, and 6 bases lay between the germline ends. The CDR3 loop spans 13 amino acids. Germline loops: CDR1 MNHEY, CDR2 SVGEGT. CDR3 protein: CASSYGGNYGYTF. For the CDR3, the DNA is TGTGCCAGCAGTTACGGCGGCAACTATGGCTACACCTTC.

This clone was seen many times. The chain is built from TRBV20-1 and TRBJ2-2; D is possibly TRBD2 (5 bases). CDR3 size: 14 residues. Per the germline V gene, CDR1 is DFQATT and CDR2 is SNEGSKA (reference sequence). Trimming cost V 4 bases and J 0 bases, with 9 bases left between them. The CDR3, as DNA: TGCAGTGCTATTCTGGACTCGAACACCGGGGAGCTGTTTTTT. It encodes CSAILDSNTGELFF.

The CDR3 DNA sequence: TGTGCCACCCCAACCCTGGGGGACCTGAACTACGAGCAGTACTTC. It specifies CATPTLGDLNYEQYF. This rearrangement joins TRBV19 to TRBJ2-7, with D tentatively TRBD1 or TRBD2 (5 bases each). V was cut by 10 bases and J by 3 bases, with 22 bases left in between. CDR1 is LNHDA and CDR2 is SQIVND in the germline V gene (reference sequence). CDR3 size: 15 residues. Supplemented by reference TRBV19 and TRBJ2-7, the full variable domain reads DGGITQSPKYLFRKEGQNVTLSCEQNLNHDAMYWYRQDPGQGLRLIYYSQIVNDFQKGDIAEGYSVSREKKESFPLTVTSAQKNPTAFYLCATPTLGDLNYEQYFGPGTRLTVT.

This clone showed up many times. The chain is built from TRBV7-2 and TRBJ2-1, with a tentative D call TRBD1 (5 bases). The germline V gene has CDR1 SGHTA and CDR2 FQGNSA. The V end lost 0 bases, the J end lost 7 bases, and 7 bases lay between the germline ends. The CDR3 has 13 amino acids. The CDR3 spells CASSLASGNEQFF. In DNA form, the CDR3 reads TGTGCCAGCAGCTTAGCGTCAGGGAATGAGCAGTTCTTC.

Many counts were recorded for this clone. The CDR3 nucleotides are TGTGCCAGCAGCTGCCGGGACAGTTCTAGCACAGATACGCAGTATTTT. It codes for CASSCRDSSSTDTQYF. The gene calls are TRBV13 and TRBJ2-3, with TRBD1 matching 7 bases. The junction had 7 bases not matched to a gene; V was cut back by 4 bases and J by 0 bases. Germline V CDR1 and CDR2: PRHDT, FYEKMQ (reference sequence). The CDR3 extends over 16 amino acids.

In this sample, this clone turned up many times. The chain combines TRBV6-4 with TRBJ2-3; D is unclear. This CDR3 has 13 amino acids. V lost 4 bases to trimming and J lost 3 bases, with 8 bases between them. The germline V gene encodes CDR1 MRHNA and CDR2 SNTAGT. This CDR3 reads CASSASETDTQYF. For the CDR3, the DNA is TGTGCCAGCAGTGCCAGCGAAACAGATACGCAGTATTTT.

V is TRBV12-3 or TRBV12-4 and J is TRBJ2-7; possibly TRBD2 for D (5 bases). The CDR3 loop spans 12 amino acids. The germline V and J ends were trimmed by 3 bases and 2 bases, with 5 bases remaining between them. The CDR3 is CASSFGAYEQYF. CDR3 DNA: TGTGCCAGCAGTTTCGGGGCCTACGAGCAGTACTTC.

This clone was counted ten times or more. The CDR3: CASSLAQGAEAFF. Written as DNA, the CDR3 is TGTGCCAGCAGCTTAGCCCAGGGTGCGGAAGCTTTCTTT. The chain uses TRBV11-2 and TRBJ1-1; a weak D match, TRBD1 (5 bases). Per germline, CDR1 SGHAT and CDR2 FQNNGV. CDR3 length: 13 residues. V was pared by 1 base and J by 8 bases, with 11 bases between. Using reference TRBV11-2 and TRBJ1-1 for the parts outside the CDR3, the full variable domain is EAGVAQSPRYKIIEKRQSVAFWCNPISGHATLYWYQQILGQGPKLLIQFQNNGVVDDSQLPKDRFSAERLKGVDSTLKIQPAKLEDSAVYLCASSLAQGAEAFFGQGTRLTVV.

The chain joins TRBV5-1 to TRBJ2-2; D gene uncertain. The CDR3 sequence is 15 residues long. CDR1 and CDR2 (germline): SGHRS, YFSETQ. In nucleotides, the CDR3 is TGCCCCATCAGCCTGACCGCCTCGAACACCGGGGAGCTGTTTTTT. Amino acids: CPISLTASNTGELFF.